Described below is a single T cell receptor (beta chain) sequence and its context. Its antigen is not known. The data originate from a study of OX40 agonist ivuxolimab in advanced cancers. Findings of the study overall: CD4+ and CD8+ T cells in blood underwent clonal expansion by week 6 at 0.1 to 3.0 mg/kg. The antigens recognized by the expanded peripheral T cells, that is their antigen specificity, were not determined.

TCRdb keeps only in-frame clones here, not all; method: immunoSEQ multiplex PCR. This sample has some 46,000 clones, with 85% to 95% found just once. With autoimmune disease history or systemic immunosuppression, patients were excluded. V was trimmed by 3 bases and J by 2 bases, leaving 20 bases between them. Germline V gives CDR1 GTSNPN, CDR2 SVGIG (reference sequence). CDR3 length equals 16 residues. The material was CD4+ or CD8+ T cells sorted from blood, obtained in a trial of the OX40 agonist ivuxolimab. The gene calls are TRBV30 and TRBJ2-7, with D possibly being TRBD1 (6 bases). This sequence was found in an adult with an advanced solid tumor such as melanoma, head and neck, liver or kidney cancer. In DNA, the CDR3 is TGTGCCTGGAGGAACATCCGGGACACCTACCCCTACGAGCAGTACTTC. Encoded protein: CAWRNIRDTYPYEQYF.